The 2 T cell receptor beta chains presented below share a single source sample, sequenced in a study of post-analysis software for immune sequencing data. Study-level points and caveats: A handful of TRBV segments, including TRBV5-6, TRBV5-1 and TRBV20-1, were more frequent in patients than controls.

For these receptors, no antigen is known. The TCR beta cDNA libraries carried unique molecular identifiers. MiXCR, applied by TCRdb to the PCR reads, yields one record per CDR3 protein. Of hundreds of thousands of distinct CDR3 sequences listed, 30% were seen once; the top ten hold roughly 0.57%. The sample taken for sequencing was blood. The receptors were sampled from a girl aged 10 to 17 with multiple sclerosis.

J is TRBJ2-6 and V is TRBV24-1, with D perhaps given as TRBD1 or TRBD2 (5 bases each). The CDR3 is 15 amino acids. The V gene lost 9 bases and the J gene lost 4 bases, with 15 bases spanning the gap. Germline lookup yields CDR1 KGHDR and CDR2 SFDVKD. The CDR3 region is CATSQRGSGANVLTF. In nucleotides, the CDR3 is TGTGCCACCTCCCAGAGGGGTTCGGGGGCCAACGTCCTGACTTTC.

This clonotype was seen more than once but under ten times. V and J are TRBV12-3 or TRBV12-4 and TRBJ1-5, with D tentatively TRBD1 (5 bases). The V gene lost 5 bases and the J gene lost 7 bases, with 18 bases spanning the gap. The CDR3 is 15 residues long. The CDR3 nucleotides are TGTGCCAGCAGTGAACGGGACGGCCCTCGGCAGCCCCAGCATTTT. Its protein is CASSERDGPRQPQHF.